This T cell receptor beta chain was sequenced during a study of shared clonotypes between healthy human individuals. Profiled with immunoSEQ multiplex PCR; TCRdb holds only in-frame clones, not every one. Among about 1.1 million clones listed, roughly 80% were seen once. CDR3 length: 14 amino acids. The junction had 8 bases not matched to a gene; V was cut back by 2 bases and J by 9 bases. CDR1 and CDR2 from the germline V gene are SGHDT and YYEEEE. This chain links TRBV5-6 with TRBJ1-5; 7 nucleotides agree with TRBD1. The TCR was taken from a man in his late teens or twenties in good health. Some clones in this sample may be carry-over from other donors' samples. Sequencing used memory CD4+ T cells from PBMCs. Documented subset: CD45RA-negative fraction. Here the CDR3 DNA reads TGTGCCAGCAGCTTCGGACAGGCGTCAGGGCCCCAGCATTTT. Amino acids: CASSFGQASGPQHF. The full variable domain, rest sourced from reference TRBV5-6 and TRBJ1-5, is DAGVTQSPTHLIKTRGQQVTLRCSPKSGHDTVSWYQQALGQGPQFIFQYYEEEERQRGNFPDRFSGHQFPNYSSELNVNALLLGDSALYLCASSFGQASGPQHFGDGTRLSIL.